One sample yielded the 5 T cell receptor delta chains listed below, sequenced in a study of gamma-delta T cells after stem cell transplantation. TCRdb called clones anew from the RT-PCR reads with CATT. The table shows 2,000 or so delta-chain clones, with more than 15% occurring only once. The sequenced sample consisted of gamma-delta T cells. The receptors stem from a human donor. It is not recorded whose cells these are; they may come from a transplant donor.

This clone is medium-sized by share. The V and J genes are TRDV2 and TRDJ1; 7 bases line up with TRDD3. This CDR3 region has 17 residues. Germline V CDR1 and CDR2: GEAIGNYY, EKD. With V trimmed by 0 bases and J by 0 bases, 9 bases remained unmatched. DNA for the CDR3: TGTGCCTGTGACACCGTGCCGGGGGATGCTTACACCGATAAACTCATCTTT. Its protein is CACDTVPGDAYTDKLIF.

For this clone: This may arise from a read error, as a much more abundant clone is one base away. CDR3 DNA: TGTGCCTGTCACACCGTGGAGGGGATCCAAACCGATAAACTCATCTTT. It yields the protein CACHTVEGIQTDKLIF. The chain links TRDV2 to TRDJ1, with a weak D call TRDD3 (6 bases). The CDR3 length is 16 residues. Germline V gene sequence: CDR1 GEAIGNYY, CDR2 EKD.

Worth noting for this clone: The protein in TCRdb stems from a much larger clone and differs at residue 11 from this DNA's translation, likely a read error; here the protein is translated from the DNA. The V call is TRDV2, the J call TRDJ1; 7 bases are shared with TRDD3. The CDR3 runs to 20 residues. The J segment lost 1 base and the V segment lost 3 bases, leaving 22 bases of the junction unmatched. CDR1 and CDR2 (germline): GEAIGNYY, EKD. The CDR3 loop is CACDLMSAGLRDTSTDKLIF. For the CDR3, the DNA is TGTGCCTGTGACTTGATGTCGGCGGGGCTGAGGGATACATCCACCGATAAACTCATCTTT.

Note on this clone: This clone may be a read error of a much larger clone one base away. The rearrangement uses TRDV2 and TRDJ1; 9 bases agree with TRDD3. V lost 0 bases to trimming and J lost 0 bases; unmatched junction nucleotides: 22. This CDR3 comprises 22 residues. Germline CDR1 and CDR2: GEAIGNYY and EKD. CDR3 in DNA: TGTGCCTGTGACACCCAAGAAGGACCTACACTGGGGGACTTACCTAACACCGATAAACTCATCTTT. Translation: CACDTQEGPTLGDLPNTDKLIF.

Worth noting for this clone: TCRdb attributes to this sequence the protein of a much larger clone, which differs from the DNA translation at residues 5 and 11; a read error is likely, and the protein displayed is translated from the DNA. The genes are TRDV2 and TRDJ1, with 13 bases identical to TRDD3. The V gene's germline CDR1 is GEAIGNYY and CDR2 EKD. Trimming took 0 bases from V and 1 from J; bases not matched to a gene: 10. The CDR3 has 19 residues. The CDR3 spells CACDTVLGDTPVTTDKLIF. CDR3 bases: TGTGCCTGTGACACCGTACTGGGGGATACGCCGGTTACCACCGATAAACTCATCTTT.